The rows below give T cell receptor beta chains drawn from one sample of a study of blood T cell repertoires in COVID-19. The repertoire was sequenced with immunoSEQ multiplex PCR; TCRdb's copy has only in-frame clones and lacks some. The sample includes hundreds of thousands of clones, 86% of them seen just once. The sample taken for sequencing was peripheral blood. These receptors were obtained from a woman aged 55-70 years who had recovered from COVID-19. The CDR3 runs from the conserved cysteine through the conserved F or W. D genes are given only for firm matches. Not all rows give a size; the values are once, few, many and, for expanded clones, a class.

v_gene	d_gene	j_gene	abundance	CDR3aa	CDR3nt
TRBV5-1	-	TRBJ1-1	-	CASSLGSVQSGTEAFF	TGCGCCAGCAGCTTGGGGTCTGTACAGTCGGGGACTGAAGCTTTCTTT
TRBV7-8	-	TRBJ1-1	-	CASSPNVRVSTEAFF	TGTGCCAGCAGCCCTAATGTCCGGGTGAGCACTGAAGCTTTCTTT
TRBV20-1	-	TRBJ1-4	-	CSASIGGGDEKLFF	TGCAGTGCTAGTATAGGTGGGGGGGATGAAAAACTGTTTTTT
TRBV25-1	-	TRBJ1-2	-	CASSESGRGNGYTF	TGTGCCAGCAGTGAATCCGGCAGGGGAAATGGCTACACCTTC
TRBV2	TRBD2	TRBJ2-1	-	CASRAGGLSYNEQFF	TGTGCCAGCAGAGCGGGGGGCTTGTCCTACAATGAGCAGTTCTTC
TRBV11-3	-	TRBJ2-1	-	CASSQTRDDIYHNEQFF	TGTGCCAGCAGCCAGACAAGAGATGACATTTACCACAATGAGCAGTTCTTC
TRBV2	-	TRBJ2-7	-	CASSEMTTHYEQYF	TGTGCCAGCAGTGAAATGACTACCCACTACGAGCAGTACTTC
TRBV7-9	-	TRBJ2-2	-	CASSLRTEALFF	TGTGCCAGCAGCTTAAGGACAGAGGCGCTGTTTTTT
TRBV2	-	TRBJ1-5	-	CASSGSGGNQPQHF	TGTGCCAGCAGTGGCTCAGGGGGCAATCAGCCCCAGCATTTT
TRBV28	-	TRBJ2-5	once	CASRPTAQETQYF	TGTGCCAGCAGACCTACCGCCCAAGAGACCCAGTACTTC
TRBV3-1/TRBV3-2	TRBD2	TRBJ2-3	-	CATTSGGPDTQYF	TGTGCCACGACTAGCGGGGGGCCAGATACGCAGTATTTT
TRBV19	-	TRBJ1-6	-	CASRAGSNNSPLHF	TGTGCCAGTCGTGCGGGGAGTAATAATTCACCCCTCCACTTT
TRBV14	-	TRBJ1-4	few	CASSQVRGGKLFF	TGTGCCAGCAGCCAAGTTCGGGGAGGAAAACTGTTTTTT
TRBV19	-	TRBJ1-2	-	CASHGGRVWSGYTF	TGTGCCAGTCATGGGGGCAGGGTGTGGAGTGGCTACACCTTC
TRBV21-1	-	TRBJ1-2	few	CASSRRYRVGGVCF	TGTGCCAGCAGCCGGAGATACAGGGTCGGAGGAGTTTGTTTC
TRBV2	-	TRBJ2-5	-	CASVERWTQYF	TGTGCCAGCGTAGAGCGGTGGACCCAGTACTTC
TRBV3-1/TRBV3-2	TRBD1	TRBJ2-3	-	CASSHLAGGRDTQYF	TGTGCCAGCAGCCATCTGGCAGGGGGCAGAGATACGCAGTATTTT
TRBV6-2/TRBV6-3	-	TRBJ2-6	-	CASSRQVVSGANVLTF	TGTGCCAGCAGTCGACAGGTCGTCTCTGGGGCCAACGTCCTGACTTTC
TRBV5-1	-	TRBJ1-4	-	CASRSQGLNEKLFF	TGCGCCAGCAGGTCTCAAGGACTCAATGAAAAACTGTTTTTT
TRBV7-2	TRBD1	TRBJ2-7	-	CASSVRGPTSYEQYF	TGTGCCAGCAGCGTCAGGGGGCCGACGTCCTACGAGCAGTACTTC
TRBV28	-	TRBJ1-1	-	CASSLIVGTEAFF	TGTGCCAGCAGTTTGATAGTTGGCACTGAAGCTTTCTTT
TRBV9	TRBD1	TRBJ1-4	-	CASSLGTGDEKLFF	TGTGCCAGCAGCCTCGGGACAGGAGACGAAAAACTGTTTTTT
TRBV7-2	TRBD1	TRBJ1-3	-	CASSFTTGTGNTIYF	TGTGCCAGCAGCTTCACGACAGGGACTGGAAACACCATATATTTT
TRBV12-2	-	TRBJ2-5	-	CASRLGGQRKETQYF	TGTGCAAGTCGCTTAGGGGGACAGAGAAAAGAGACCCAGTACTTC
TRBV3-1/TRBV3-2	TRBD2	TRBJ2-7	-	CASSQDLTSGGISYEQYF	TGTGCCAGCAGCCAAGACCTCACTAGCGGGGGGATCTCCTACGAGCAGTACTTC
TRBV6-6	-	TRBJ2-2	once	CASSPQGGVSFGELFF	TGTGCCAGCAGCCCACAGGGTGGGGTTTCGTTCGGGGAGCTGTTTTTT
TRBV29-1	TRBD1	TRBJ2-1	-	CSVLRATGGFRNEQFF	TGCAGCGTTCTGAGAGCGACAGGGGGATTTAGGAATGAGCAGTTCTTC
TRBV7-3	-	TRBJ1-1	-	CASSLLPGQNTEAFF	TGTGCCAGCAGCTTACTTCCAGGTCAGAACACTGAAGCTTTCTTT
TRBV7-2	-	TRBJ1-6	-	CATSPRTGESPLHF	TGTGCCACCTCACCAAGGACCGGGGAATCACCCCTCCACTTT
TRBV29-1	-	TRBJ1-4	-	CSAGVGGPNEKLFF	TGCAGCGCCGGGGTGGGAGGACCGAATGAAAAACTGTTTTTT
TRBV19	-	TRBJ1-2	-	CASSIFGRSDGYTF	TGTGCCAGTAGTATTTTCGGCAGGTCGGATGGCTACACCTTC